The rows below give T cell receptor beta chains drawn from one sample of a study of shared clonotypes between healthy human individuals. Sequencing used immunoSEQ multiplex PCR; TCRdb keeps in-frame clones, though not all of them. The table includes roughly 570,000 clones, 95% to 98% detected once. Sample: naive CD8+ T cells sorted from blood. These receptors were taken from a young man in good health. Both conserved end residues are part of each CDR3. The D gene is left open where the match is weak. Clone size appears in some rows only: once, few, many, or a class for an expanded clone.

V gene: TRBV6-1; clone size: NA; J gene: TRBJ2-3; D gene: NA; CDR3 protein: CASSEDSGTDTQYF; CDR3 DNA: TGTGCCAGCAGTGAAGATTCAGGCACAGATACGCAGTATTTT
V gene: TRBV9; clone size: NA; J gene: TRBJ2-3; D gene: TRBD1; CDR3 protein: CASSVAGQDRDEEYF; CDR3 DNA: TGTGCCAGCAGCGTGGCCGGACAGGACCGCGACGAAGAGTATTTT
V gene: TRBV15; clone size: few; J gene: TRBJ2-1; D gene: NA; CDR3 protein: CATKLAVSSYNEQFF; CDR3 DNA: TGTGCCACTAAACTAGCCGTGAGCTCCTACAATGAGCAGTTCTTC
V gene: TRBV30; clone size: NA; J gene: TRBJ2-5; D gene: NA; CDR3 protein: CAWSPIGRDQETQYF; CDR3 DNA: TGTGCCTGGAGTCCGATTGGGCGGGACCAAGAGACCCAGTACTTC
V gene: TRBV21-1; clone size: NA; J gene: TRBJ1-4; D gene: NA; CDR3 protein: CASSEGQGPVQLFF; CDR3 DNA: TGTGCCAGCAGCGAAGGACAGGGACCTGTTCAACTGTTTTTT
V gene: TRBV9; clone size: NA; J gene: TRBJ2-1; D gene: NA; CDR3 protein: CASSVGSDYNEQFF; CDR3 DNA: TGTGCCAGCAGCGTAGGTAGCGATTACAATGAGCAGTTCTTC
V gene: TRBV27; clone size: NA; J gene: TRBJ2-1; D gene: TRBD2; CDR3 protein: CASSLSPRAGGPRNEQFF; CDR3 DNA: TGTGCCAGCAGTTTATCGCCGCGAGCGGGAGGGCCAAGGAATGAGCAGTTCTTC
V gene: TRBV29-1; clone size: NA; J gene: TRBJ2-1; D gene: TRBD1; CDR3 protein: CSVQGETSSYNEQFF; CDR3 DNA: TGCAGCGTCCAGGGGGAAACTAGCTCCTACAATGAGCAGTTCTTC
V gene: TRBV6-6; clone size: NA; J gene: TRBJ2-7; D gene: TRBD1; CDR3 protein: CASSYKTGVNEQYF; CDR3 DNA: TGTGCCAGCAGTTACAAGACAGGGGTGAACGAGCAGTACTTC
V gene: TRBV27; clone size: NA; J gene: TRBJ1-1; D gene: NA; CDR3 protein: CASRRDGGLNTEAFF; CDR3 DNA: TGTGCCAGCAGAAGAGATGGGGGACTGAACACTGAAGCTTTCTTT
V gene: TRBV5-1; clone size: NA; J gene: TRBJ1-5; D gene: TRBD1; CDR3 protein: CASSPGQGGSQPQHF; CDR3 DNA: TGCGCCAGCAGCCCTGGACAGGGAGGTAGTCAGCCCCAGCATTTT
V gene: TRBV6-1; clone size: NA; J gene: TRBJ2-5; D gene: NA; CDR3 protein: CASSEGMGLQETQYF; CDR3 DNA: TGTGCCAGCAGTGAAGGTATGGGGCTTCAAGAGACCCAGTACTTC
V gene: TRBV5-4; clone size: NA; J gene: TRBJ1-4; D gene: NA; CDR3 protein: CASSLGREKLFF; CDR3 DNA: TGTGCCAGCAGCTTGGGGAGGGAAAAACTGTTTTTT
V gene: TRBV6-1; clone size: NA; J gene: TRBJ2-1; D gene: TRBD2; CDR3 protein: CASRASGSNEQFF; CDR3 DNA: TGTGCCAGCAGGGCTAGCGGGAGTAATGAGCAGTTCTTC
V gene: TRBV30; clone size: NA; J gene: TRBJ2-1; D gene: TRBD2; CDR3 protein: CAWERAGALNEQFF; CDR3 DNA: TGTGCCTGGGAACGGGCGGGAGCCTTAAATGAGCAGTTCTTC
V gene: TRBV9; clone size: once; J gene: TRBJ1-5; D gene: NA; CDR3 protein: CASSVGRGGQPQHF; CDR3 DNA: TGTGCCAGCAGCGTAGGGAGGGGAGGTCAGCCCCAGCATTTT
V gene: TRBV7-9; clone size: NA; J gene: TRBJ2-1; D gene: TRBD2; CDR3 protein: CASSPTPGLAGVDGQFF; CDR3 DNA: TGTGCCAGCAGCCCCACTCCGGGACTAGCGGGAGTTGATGGGCAGTTCTTC
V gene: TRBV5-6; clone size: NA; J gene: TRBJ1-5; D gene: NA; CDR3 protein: CASSLGQSNQPQHF; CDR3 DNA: TGTGCCAGCAGCTTAGGACAGAGCAATCAGCCCCAGCATTTT
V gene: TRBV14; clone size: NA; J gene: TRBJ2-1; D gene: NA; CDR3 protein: CASSPAFQEGGSNEQFF; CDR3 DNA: TGTGCCAGCAGCCCAGCGTTTCAGGAGGGGGGTTCCAATGAGCAGTTCTTC
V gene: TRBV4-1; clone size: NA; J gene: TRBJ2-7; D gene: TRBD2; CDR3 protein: CASSQLPELAGIYEQYF; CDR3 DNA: TGCGCCAGCAGCCAACTCCCCGAACTAGCGGGGATCTACGAGCAGTACTTC
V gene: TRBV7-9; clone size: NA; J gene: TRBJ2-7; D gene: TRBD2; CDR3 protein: CASSPLAGGGEQYF; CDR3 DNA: TGTGCCAGCAGCCCACTAGCGGGAGGGGGCGAGCAGTACTTC
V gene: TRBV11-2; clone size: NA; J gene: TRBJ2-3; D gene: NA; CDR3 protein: CASSLSSDTQYF; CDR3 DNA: TGTGCCAGCAGTCTCTCGTCGGATACGCAGTATTTT
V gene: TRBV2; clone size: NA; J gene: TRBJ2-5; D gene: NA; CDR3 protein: CASSSSPVRAEYQETQYF; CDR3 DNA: TGTGCCAGCAGCTCCTCTCCGGTCAGGGCAGAGTACCAAGAGACCCAGTACTTC
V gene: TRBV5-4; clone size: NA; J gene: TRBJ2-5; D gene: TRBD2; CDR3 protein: CASSVAAASGRKETQYF; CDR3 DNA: TGTGCCAGCAGCGTGGCGGCGGCTAGCGGGAGGAAAGAGACCCAGTACTTC
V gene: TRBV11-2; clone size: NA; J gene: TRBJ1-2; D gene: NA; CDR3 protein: CASSLGGLQDYGYTF; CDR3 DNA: TGTGCCAGCAGCTTGGGAGGGTTACAGGACTATGGCTACACCTTC
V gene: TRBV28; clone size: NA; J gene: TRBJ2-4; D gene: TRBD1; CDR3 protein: CASRQGALSKNIQYF; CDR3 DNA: TGTGCCAGCAGGCAGGGGGCTCTGTCCAAAAACATTCAGTACTTC
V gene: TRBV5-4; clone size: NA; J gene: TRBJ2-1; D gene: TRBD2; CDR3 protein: CASSGGREGRNEQFF; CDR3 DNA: TGTGCCAGCAGCGGGGGACGGGAGGGCCGCAATGAGCAGTTCTTC
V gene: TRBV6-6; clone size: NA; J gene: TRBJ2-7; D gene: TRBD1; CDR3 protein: CASSPGGDEQYF; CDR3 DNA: TGTGCCAGCAGTCCAGGGGGAGACGAGCAGTACTTC
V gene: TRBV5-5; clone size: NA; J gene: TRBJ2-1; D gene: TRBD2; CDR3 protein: CASSPTSGSYNEQFF; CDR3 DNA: TGTGCCAGCAGCCCTACTAGCGGGAGTTACAATGAGCAGTTCTTC
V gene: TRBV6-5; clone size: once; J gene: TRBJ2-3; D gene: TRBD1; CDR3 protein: CASSSGQRSTDTQYF; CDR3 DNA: TGTGCCAGCAGTTCGGGACAGAGAAGCACAGATACGCAGTATTTT
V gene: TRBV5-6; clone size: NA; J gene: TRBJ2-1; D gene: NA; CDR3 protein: CASSFGLGFDEQFF; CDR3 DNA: TGTGCCAGCAGCTTCGGACTGGGTTTCGATGAGCAGTTCTTC
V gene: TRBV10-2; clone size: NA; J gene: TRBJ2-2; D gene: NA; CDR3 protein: CASSVGRGITGELFF; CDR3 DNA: TGCGCCAGCAGTGTGGGCAGGGGTATAACCGGGGAGCTGTTTTTT
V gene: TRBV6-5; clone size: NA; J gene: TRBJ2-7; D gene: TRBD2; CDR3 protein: CASTPSGELAYEQYF; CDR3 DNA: TGTGCCAGCACCCCGAGCGGGGAACTGGCCTACGAGCAGTACTTC
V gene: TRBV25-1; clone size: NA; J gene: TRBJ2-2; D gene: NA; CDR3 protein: CASSVPGEPPGELFF; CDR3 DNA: TGTGCCAGCAGCGTGCCAGGCGAACCACCCGGGGAGCTGTTTTTT
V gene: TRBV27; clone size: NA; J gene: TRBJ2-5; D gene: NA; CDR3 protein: CASRSGVEETQYF; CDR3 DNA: TGTGCCAGCAGGAGTGGGGTGGAGGAGACCCAGTACTTC
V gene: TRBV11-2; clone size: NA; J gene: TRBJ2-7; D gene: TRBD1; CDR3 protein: CASSSSPGTGAPYEQYF; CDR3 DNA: TGTGCCAGCAGCTCATCACCCGGGACAGGGGCCCCCTACGAGCAGTACTTC
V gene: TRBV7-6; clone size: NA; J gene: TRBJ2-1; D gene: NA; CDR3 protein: CASSPLIGDEQFF; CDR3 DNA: TGTGCCAGCAGCCCTTTGATTGGGGATGAGCAGTTCTTC
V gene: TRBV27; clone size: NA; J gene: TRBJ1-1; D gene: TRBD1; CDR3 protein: CASRTIQGLNTEAFF; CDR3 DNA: TGTGCCAGCAGGACTATACAGGGGTTGAACACTGAAGCTTTCTTT
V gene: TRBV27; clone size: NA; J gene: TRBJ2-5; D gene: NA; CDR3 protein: CASKGRVEETQYF; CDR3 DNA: TGTGCCAGCAAGGGCAGGGTTGAGGAGACCCAGTACTTC
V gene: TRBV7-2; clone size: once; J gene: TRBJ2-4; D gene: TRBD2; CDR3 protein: CASSLGLGGYAKNIQYF; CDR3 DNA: TGTGCCAGCAGCTTAGGGCTGGGAGGGTATGCCAAAAACATTCAGTACTTC
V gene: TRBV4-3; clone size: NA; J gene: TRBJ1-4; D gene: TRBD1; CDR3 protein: CASSPGTGAEKLFF; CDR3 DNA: TGCGCCAGCAGCCCAGGGACAGGGGCAGAAAAACTGTTTTTT
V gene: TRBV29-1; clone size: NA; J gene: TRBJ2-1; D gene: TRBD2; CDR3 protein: CSVVGSGNEQFF; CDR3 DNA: TGCAGCGTTGTAGGCAGCGGGAACGAGCAGTTCTTC
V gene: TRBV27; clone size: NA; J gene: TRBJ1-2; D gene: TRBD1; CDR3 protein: CASSYPGGAGYTF; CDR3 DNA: TGTGCCAGCAGCTACCCAGGGGGCGCGGGCTACACCTTC
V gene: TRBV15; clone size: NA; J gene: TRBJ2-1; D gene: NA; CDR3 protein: CATSGTDNEQFF; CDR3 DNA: TGTGCCACCAGCGGGACGGACAATGAGCAGTTCTTC
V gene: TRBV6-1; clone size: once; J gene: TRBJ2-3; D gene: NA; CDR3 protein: CASSWGENTDTQYF; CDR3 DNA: TGTGCCAGCAGTTGGGGGGAAAACACAGATACGCAGTATTTT
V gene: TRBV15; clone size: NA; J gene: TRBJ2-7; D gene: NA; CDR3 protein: CATSQSSYEQYF; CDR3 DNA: TGTGCCACCAGCCAAAGCTCCTACGAGCAGTACTTC
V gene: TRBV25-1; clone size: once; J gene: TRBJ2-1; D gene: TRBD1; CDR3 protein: CASRSGTALFF; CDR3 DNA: TGTGCCAGCAGATCCGGGACAGCCCTGTTCTTC